This T cell receptor beta chain was profiled in a study of blood T cell repertoires in COVID-19. About the research overall: COVID-19 samples collected from the United States, Italy and Spain covered acute and convalescent phases. The analysed material was cDNA or gDNA that came from T cells, B-cell-depleted T cells, or PBMCs.

Germline CDR1 and CDR2: MNHNS and SASEGT. CDR3 length: 15 amino acids. Trimming removed 2 bases at V and 4 bases at J, with 14 bases between. Authors' data handling: Reference gene primer amplification gave nucleated cell count estimates. Method: immunoSEQ multiplex PCR; TCRdb's copy keeps in-frame clones and lacks some. V and J calls and clone size follow that table, whereas D and trimming were derived from the DNA. The sample shows roughly 85,000 clones, approximately 90% of them seen only once. This clonotype originated in a man in his fifties with active or convalescent COVID-19. Input material: peripheral blood. The chain links TRBV6-1 to TRBJ1-1; no clear D. CDR3 coding DNA: TGTGCCAGCAGTGAATCCCCGGGGTTAGGCACTGAAGCTTTCTTT. It codes for CASSESPGLGTEAFF.